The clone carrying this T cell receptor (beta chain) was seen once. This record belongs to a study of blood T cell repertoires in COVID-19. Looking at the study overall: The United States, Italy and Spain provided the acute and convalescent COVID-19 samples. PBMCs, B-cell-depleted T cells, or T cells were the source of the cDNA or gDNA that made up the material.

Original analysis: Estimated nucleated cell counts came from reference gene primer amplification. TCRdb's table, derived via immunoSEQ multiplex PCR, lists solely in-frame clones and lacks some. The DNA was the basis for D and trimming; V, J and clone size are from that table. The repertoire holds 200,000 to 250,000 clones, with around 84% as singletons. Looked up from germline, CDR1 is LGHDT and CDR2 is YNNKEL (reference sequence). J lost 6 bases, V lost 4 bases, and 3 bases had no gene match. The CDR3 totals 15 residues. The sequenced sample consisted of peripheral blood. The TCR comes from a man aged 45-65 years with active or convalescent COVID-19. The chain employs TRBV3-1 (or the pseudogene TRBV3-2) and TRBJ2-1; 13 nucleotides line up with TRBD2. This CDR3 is CASSRGLAGVNEQFF. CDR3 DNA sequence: TGTGCCAGCAGCCGAGGACTAGCGGGAGTCAATGAGCAGTTCTTC.